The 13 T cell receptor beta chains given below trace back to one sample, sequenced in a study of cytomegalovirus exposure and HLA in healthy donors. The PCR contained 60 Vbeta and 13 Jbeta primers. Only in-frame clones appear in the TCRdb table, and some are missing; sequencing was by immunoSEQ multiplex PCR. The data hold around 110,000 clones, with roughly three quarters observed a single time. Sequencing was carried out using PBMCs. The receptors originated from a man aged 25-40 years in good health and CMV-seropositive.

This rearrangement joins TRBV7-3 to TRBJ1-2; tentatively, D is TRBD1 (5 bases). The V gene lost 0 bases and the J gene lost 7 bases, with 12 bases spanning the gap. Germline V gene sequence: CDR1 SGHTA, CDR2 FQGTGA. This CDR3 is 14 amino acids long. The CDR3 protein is CASSLTPRQGGYTF. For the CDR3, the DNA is TGTGCCAGCAGCTTAACCCCCCGGCAGGGTGGCTACACCTTC.

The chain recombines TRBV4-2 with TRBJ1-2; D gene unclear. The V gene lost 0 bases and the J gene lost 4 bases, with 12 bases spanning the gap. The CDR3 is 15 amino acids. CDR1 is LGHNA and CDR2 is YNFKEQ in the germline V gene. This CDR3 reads CASSQDGDLLYGYTF. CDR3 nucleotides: TGTGCCAGCAGCCAAGATGGAGACCTTCTCTATGGCTACACCTTC.

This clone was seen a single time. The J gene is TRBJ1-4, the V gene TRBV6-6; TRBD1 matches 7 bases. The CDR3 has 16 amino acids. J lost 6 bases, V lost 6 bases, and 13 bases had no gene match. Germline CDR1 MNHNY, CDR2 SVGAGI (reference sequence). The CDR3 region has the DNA TGTGCCAGCAGATCCCGGACAGGCCCTGGGGATGAAAAACTGTTTTTT. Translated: CASRSRTGPGDEKLFF.

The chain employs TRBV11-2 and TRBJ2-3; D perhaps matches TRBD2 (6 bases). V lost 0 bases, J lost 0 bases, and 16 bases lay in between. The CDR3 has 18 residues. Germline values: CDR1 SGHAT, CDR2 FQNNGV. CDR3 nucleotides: TGTGCCAGCAGCTTAGACCCGTGGGGAGGCGGCAGCACAGATACGCAGTATTTT. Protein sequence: CASSLDPWGGGSTDTQYF.

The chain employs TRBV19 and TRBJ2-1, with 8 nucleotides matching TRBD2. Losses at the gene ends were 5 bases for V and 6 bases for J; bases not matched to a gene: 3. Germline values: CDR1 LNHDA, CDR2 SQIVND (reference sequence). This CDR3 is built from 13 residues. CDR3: CASSSSGSNEQFF. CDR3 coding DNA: TGTGCCAGTAGTTCGAGCGGGAGCAATGAGCAGTTCTTC.

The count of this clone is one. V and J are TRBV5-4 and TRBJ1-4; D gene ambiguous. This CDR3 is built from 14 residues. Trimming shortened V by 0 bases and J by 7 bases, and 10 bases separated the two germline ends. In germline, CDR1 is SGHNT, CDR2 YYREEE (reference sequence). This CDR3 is CASSLVETPEKLFF. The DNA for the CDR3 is TGTGCCAGCAGCTTGGTAGAAACCCCTGAAAAACTGTTTTTT.

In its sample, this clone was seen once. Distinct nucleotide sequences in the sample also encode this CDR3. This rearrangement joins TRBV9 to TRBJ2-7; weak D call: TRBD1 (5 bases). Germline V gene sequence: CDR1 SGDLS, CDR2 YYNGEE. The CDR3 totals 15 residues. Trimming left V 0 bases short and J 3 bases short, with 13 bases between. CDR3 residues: CASSVDWTRVYEQYF. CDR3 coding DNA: TGTGCCAGCAGCGTAGATTGGACACGGGTCTACGAGCAGTACTTC.

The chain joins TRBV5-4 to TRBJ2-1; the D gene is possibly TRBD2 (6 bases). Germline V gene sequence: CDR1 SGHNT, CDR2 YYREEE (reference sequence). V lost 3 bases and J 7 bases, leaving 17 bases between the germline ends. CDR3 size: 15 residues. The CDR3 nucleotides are TGTGCCAGCAGCTACGGACTATTGGGTCAAAATGAGCAGTTCTTC. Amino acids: CASSYGLLGQNEQFF.

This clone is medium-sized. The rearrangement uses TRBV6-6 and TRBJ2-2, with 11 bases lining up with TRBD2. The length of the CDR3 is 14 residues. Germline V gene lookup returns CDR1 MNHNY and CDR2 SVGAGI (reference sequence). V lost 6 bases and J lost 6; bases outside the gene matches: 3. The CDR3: CASSPGLAAGELFF. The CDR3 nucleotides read TGTGCCAGCAGCCCGGGACTAGCGGCCGGGGAGCTGTTTTTT.

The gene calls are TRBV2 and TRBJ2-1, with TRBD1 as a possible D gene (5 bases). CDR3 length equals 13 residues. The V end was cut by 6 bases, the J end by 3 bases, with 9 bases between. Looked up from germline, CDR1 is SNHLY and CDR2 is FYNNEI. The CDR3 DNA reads TGTGCCAGCAGCAGACAGCTCTACAATGAGCAGTTCTTC. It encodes CASSRQLYNEQFF.

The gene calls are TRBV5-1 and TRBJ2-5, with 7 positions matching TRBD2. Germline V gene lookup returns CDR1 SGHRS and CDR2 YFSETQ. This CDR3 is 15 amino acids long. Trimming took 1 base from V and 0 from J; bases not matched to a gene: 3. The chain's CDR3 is CASSLLGTNQETQYF. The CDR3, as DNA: TGCGCCAGCAGCTTGTTAGGGACTAACCAAGAGACCCAGTACTTC.

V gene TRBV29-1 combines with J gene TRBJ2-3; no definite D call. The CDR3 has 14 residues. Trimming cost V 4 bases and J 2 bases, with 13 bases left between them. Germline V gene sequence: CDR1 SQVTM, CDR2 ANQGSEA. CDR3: CSVGLLVTTDTQYF. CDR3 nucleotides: TGCAGCGTTGGACTCCTTGTCACCACAGATACGCAGTATTTT.

The CDR3, as DNA: TGTGCCAGCAGCACCTGGGGACAGGGGAACACTGAAGCTTTCTTT. Protein: CASSTWGQGNTEAFF. J is TRBJ1-1 and V is TRBV7-8; 9 bases are shared with TRBD1. The length of the CDR3 is 15 residues. The ends lost 5 bases at V and 1 base at J; junction bases unmatched: 5. Germline values: CDR1 SGHVS, CDR2 FQNEAQ.